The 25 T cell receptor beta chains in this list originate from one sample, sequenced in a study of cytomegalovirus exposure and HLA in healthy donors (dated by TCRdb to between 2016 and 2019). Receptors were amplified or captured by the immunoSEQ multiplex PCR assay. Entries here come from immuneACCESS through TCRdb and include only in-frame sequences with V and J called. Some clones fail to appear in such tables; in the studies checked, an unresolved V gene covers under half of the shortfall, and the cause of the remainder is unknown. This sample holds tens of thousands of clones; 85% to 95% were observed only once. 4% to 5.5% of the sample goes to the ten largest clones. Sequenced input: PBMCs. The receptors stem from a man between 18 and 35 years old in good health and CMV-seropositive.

The CDR3 coding sequence is TGCGCCAGCAGTCTAGACGGATCTCGCTACGAGCAGTACTTC. Translated: CASSLDGSRYEQYF. The rearrangement uses TRBV10-1 and TRBJ2-7; D gene uncertain. Looked up from germline, CDR1 is WNHNN and CDR2 is SYGVQD (reference sequence). The CDR3 loop spans 14 amino acids. Trimming stripped 5 bases from V and 3 bases from J, with 14 bases between.

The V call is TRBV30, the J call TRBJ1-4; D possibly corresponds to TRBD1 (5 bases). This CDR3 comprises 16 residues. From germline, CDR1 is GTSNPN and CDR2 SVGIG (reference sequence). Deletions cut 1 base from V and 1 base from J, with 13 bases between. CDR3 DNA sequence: TGTGCCTGGAGTGAGGGGTGGGGAGGAACTAATGAAAAACTGTTTTTT. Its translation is CAWSEGWGGTNEKLFF.

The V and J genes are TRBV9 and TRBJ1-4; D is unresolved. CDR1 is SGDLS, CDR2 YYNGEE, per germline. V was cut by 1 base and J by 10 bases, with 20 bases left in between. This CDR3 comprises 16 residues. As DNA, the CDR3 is TGTGCCAGCAGCGTATTTTCTACACCTGAGGGTGGAAAACTGTTTTTT. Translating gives CASSVFSTPEGGKLFF. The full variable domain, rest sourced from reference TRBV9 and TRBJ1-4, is DSGVTQTPKHLITATGQRVTLRCSPRSGDLSVYWYQQSLDQGLQFLIQYYNGEERAKGNILERFSAQQFPDLHSELNLSSLELGDSALYFCASSVFSTPEGGKLFFGSGTQLSVL.

The DNA for the CDR3 is TGTGCCAGCAGCCCCTCAGTTATGGCTGAAGCTTTCTTT. This gives the protein CASSPSVMAEAFF. This chain connects TRBV11-2 to TRBJ1-1, with D unresolved. The CDR3 covers 13 residues. The V end was cut by 5 bases, the J end by 6 bases, with 13 bases between. The germline V gene has CDR1 SGHAT and CDR2 FQNNGV.

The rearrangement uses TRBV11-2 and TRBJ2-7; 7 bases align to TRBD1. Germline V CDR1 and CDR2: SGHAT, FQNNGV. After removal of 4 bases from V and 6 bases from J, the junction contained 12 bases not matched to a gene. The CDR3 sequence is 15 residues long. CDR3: CASSSLTGKFPEQYF. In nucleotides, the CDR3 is TGTGCCAGCAGCTCCCTGACAGGGAAATTCCCCGAGCAGTACTTC.

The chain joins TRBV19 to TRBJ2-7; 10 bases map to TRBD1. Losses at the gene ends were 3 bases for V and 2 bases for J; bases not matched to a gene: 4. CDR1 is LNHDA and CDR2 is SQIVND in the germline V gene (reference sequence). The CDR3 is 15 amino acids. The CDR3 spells CASSITGTGAYEQYF. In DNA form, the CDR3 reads TGTGCCAGTAGTATCACCGGGACAGGGGCCTACGAGCAGTACTTC.

Written as DNA, the CDR3 is TGTGCCAGCAGTTTCAGGGCAGGGAGCAATCAGCCCCAGCATTTT. Its protein is CASSFRAGSNQPQHF. This chain joins TRBV27 and TRBJ1-5; the D gene is possibly TRBD1 (5 bases). CDR1 and CDR2 (germline): MNHEY, SMNVEV (reference sequence). CDR3 size: 15 residues. Trimming removed 3 bases at V and 1 base at J, with 10 bases between.

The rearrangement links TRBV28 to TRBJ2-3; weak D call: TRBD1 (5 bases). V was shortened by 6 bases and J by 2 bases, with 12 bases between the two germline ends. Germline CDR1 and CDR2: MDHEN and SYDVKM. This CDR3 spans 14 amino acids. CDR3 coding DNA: TGTGCCAGCAGCTCTGGGGCTCCCACAGATACGCAGTATTTT. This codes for CASSSGAPTDTQYF.

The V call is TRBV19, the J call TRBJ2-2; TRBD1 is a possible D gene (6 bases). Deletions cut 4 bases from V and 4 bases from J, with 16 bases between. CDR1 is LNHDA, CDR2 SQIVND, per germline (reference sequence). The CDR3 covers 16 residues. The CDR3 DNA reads TGTGCCAGTAGTAACCCGGGACAACCTCCCACCGGGGAGCTGTTTTTT. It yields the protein CASSNPGQPPTGELFF.

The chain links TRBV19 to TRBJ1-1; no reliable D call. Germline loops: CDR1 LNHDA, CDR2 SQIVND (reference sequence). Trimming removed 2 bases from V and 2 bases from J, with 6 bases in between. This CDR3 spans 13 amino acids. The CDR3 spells CASSILPNTEAFF. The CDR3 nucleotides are TGTGCCAGTAGTATACTACCCAACACTGAAGCTTTCTTT.

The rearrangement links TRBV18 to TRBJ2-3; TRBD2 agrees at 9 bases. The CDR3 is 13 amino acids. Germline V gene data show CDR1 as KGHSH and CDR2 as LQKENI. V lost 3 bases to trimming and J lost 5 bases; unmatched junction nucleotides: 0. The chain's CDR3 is CASSPREGDTQYF. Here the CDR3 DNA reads TGTGCCAGCTCACCGCGGGAGGGAGATACGCAGTATTTT.

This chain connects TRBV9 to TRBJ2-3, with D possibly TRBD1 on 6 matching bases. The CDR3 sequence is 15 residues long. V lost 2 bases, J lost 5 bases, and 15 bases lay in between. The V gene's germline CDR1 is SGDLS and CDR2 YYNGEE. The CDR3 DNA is TGTGCCAGCAGCGTCGAACAGGGAAATATAGATACGCAGTATTTT. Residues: CASSVEQGNIDTQYF.

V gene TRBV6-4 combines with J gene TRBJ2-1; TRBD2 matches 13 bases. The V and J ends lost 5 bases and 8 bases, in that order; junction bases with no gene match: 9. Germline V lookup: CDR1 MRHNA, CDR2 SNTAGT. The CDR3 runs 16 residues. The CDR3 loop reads CASSKTGTSGNHEQFF. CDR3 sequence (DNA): TGTGCCAGCAGTAAGACCGGGACTAGCGGGAATCATGAGCAGTTCTTC.

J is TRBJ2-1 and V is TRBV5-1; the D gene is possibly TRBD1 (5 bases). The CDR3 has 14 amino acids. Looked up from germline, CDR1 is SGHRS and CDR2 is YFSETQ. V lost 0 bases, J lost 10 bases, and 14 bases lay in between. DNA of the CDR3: TGCGCCAGCAGCTTGGGGACGCAGGGCGTGGAGCAGTTCTTC. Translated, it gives CASSLGTQGVEQFF. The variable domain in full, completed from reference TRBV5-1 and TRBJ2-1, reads KAGVTQTPRYLIKTRGQQVTLSCSPISGHRSVSWYQQTPGQGLQFLFEYFSETQRNKGNFPGRFSGRQFSNSRSEMNVSTLELGDSALYLCASSLGTQGVEQFFGPGTRLTVL.

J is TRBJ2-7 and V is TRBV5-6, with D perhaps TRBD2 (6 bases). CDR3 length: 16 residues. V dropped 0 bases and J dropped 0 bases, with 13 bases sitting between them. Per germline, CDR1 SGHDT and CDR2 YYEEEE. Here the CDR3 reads CASSLAPGGGSYEQYF. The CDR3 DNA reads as TGTGCCAGCAGCTTGGCCCCTGGGGGAGGCTCCTACGAGCAGTACTTC. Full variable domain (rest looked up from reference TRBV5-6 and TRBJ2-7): DAGVTQSPTHLIKTRGQQVTLRCSPKSGHDTVSWYQQALGQGPQFIFQYYEEEERQRGNFPDRFSGHQFPNYSSELNVNALLLGDSALYLCASSLAPGGGSYEQYFGPGTRLTVT.

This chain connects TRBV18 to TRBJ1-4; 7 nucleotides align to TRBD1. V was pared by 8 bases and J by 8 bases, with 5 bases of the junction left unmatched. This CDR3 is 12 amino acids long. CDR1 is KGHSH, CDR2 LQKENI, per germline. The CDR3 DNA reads TGTGCCAGCCAGACAGGGATCGAAAAACTGTTTTTT. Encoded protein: CASQTGIEKLFF.

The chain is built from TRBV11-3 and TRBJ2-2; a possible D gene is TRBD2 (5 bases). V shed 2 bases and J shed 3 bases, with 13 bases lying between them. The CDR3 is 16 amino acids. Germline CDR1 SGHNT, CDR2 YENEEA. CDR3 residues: CASSLFGVLDTGELFF. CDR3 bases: TGTGCCAGCAGCTTATTCGGGGTTCTGGACACCGGGGAGCTGTTTTTT.

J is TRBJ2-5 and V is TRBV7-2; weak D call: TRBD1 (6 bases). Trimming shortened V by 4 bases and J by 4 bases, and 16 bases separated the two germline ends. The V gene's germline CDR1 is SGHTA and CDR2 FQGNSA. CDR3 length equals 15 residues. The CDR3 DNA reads TGTGCCAGCAGCTCACCCCCAAGGACAGCAGAGACCCAGTACTTC. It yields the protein CASSSPPRTAETQYF.

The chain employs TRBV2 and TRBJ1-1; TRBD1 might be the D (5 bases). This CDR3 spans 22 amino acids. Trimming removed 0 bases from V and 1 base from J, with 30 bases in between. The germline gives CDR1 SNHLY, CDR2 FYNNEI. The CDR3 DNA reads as TGTGCCAGCAGTGAAGCAAAAACCGGTAGGGGCGCGGGAGTAAACTGGAACACTGAAGCTTTCTTT. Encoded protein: CASSEAKTGRGAGVNWNTEAFF.

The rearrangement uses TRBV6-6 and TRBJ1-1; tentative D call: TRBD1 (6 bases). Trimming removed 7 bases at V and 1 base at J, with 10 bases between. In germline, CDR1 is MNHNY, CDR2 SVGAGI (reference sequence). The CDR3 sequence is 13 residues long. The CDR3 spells CASTRGQNTEAFF. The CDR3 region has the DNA TGTGCCAGCACGAGGGGACAGAACACTGAAGCTTTCTTT.

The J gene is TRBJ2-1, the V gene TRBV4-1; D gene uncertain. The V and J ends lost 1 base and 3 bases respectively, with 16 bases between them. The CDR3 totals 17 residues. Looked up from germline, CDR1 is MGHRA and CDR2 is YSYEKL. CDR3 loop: CASSQALEALVYNEQFF. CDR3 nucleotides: TGCGCCAGCAGCCAAGCTCTAGAGGCCCTGGTCTACAATGAGCAGTTCTTC.

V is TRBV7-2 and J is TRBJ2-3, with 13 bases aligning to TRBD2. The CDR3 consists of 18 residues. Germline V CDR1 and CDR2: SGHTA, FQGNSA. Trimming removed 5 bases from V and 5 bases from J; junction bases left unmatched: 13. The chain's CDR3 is CASSPEPGLAGYRDTQYF. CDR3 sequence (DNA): TGTGCCAGCAGCCCAGAACCGGGACTAGCGGGGTATCGAGATACGCAGTATTTT.

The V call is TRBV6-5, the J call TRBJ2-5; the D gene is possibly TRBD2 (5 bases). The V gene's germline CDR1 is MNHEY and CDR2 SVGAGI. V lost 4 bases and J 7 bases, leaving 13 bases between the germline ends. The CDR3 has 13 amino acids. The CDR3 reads CASSSESRGTQYF. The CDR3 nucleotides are TGTGCCAGCAGTTCGGAATCCCGGGGGACCCAGTACTTC.

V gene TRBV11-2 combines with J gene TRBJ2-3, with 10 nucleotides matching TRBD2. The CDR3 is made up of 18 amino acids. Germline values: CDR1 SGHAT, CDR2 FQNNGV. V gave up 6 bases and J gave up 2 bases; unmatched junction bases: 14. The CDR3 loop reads CASSSIRGLAEATDTQYF. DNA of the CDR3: TGTGCCAGCAGTTCAATAAGAGGACTAGCGGAAGCCACAGATACGCAGTATTTT.

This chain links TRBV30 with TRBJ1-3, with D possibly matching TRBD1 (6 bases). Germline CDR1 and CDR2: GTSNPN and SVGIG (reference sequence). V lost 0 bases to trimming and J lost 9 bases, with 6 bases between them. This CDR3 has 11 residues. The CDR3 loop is CAWSVQGTIYF. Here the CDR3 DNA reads TGTGCCTGGAGTGTACAGGGCACCATATATTTT.